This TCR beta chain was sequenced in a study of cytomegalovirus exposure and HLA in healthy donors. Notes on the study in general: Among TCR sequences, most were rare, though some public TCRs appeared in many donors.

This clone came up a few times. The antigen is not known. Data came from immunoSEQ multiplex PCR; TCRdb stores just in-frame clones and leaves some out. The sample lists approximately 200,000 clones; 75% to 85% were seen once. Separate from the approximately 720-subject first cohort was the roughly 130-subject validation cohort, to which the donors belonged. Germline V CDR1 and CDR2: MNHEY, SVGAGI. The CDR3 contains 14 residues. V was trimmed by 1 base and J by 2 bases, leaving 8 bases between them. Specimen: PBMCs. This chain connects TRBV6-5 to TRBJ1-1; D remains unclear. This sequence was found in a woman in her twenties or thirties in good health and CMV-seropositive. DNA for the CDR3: TGTGCCAGCAGTTACTATACAGCAAACACTGAAGCTTTCTTT. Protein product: CASSYYTANTEAFF.